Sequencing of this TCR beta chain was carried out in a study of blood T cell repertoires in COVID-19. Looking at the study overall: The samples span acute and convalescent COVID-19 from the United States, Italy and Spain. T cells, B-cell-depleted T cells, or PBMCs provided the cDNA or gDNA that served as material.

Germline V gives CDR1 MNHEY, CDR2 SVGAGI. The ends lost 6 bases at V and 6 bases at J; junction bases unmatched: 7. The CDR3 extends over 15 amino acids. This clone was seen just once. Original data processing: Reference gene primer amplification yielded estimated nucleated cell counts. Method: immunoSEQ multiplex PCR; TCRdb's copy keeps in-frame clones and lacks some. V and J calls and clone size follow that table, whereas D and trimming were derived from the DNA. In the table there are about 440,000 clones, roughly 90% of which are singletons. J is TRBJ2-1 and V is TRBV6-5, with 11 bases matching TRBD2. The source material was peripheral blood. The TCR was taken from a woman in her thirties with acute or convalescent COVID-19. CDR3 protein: CASSNLAGGTNEQFF. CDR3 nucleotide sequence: TGTGCCAGCAGCAATCTAGCGGGGGGAACCAATGAGCAGTTCTTC.